This TCR beta chain was sequenced for a study of blood T cell repertoires in COVID-19. Study background: From the United States, Italy and Spain came samples of acute and convalescent COVID-19.

Repertoires were generated with immunoSEQ multiplex PCR, while TCRdb's copy carries only in-frame clones and drops some. The profile covers 230,000 or so clones, with 80% to 90% appearing a single time and less than 8.5% taken by the ten largest. This study enrolled people aged roughly 18 to 90 from about 26 US geographic areas. Participants classified as exposed had met a COVID-19 case within 2 weeks before study entry. This clone was seen only a few times. Germline loops: CDR1 LNHDA, CDR2 SQIVND (reference sequence). The CDR3 consists of 14 residues. J lost 5 bases, V lost 6 bases, and 9 bases had no gene match.

The receptor comes from a woman aged 50 to 60 who had been exposed to COVID-19. The V gene is TRBV19, the J gene TRBJ1-2; TRBD1 agrees at 7 bases. Sequenced: PBMCs or T cells enriched from blood (not recorded which). CDR3 amino acids: CASSRDSSNYGYTF. The CDR3 DNA sequence: TGTGCCAGTAGCCGGGACAGCAGTAATTATGGCTACACCTTC.